These 10 T cell receptor beta chains originate from one sample sequenced in a study of T cells in Graves' hyperthyroidism and ophthalmopathy. The source material, RNA transcripts, was used to amplify TCR beta CDR3 regions. First-round RT-PCR targeting the TCR CDR3 was performed with the HTBI primer set. From the multiplex PCR reads, TCRdb called clonotypes with MiXCR, one entry per CDR3 protein. The sample yields roughly 99,000 distinct CDR3 sequences, about 16% seen once. Sequencing was done on a sample of blood. These receptors came from a woman aged 45-65 years with Graves' hyperthyroidism.

This clonotype was seen only a few times. The CDR3 region has the DNA TGTGCCTGGAGTGTGGTGGTCCGGGAAGGCTACACCTTC. Its protein product is CAWSVVVREGYTF. The chain is built from TRBV30 and TRBJ1-2, with unresolved D. Trimming shortened V by 0 bases and J by 8 bases, and 13 bases separated the two germline ends. From germline, CDR1 is GTSNPN and CDR2 SVGIG (reference sequence). The CDR3 spans 13 residues. Complete variable domain (other parts from reference TRBV30 and TRBJ1-2): SQTIHQWPATLVQPVGSPLSLECTVEGTSNPNLYWYRQAAGRGLQLLFYSVGIGQISSEVPQNLSASRPQDRQFILSSKKLLLSDSGFYLCAWSVVVREGYTFGSGTRLTVV.

This clonotype was observed at least ten times. V is TRBV7-9 and J is TRBJ2-1, with no clear D. CDR1 and CDR2 from the germline V gene are SEHNR and FQNEAQ (reference sequence). The CDR3 loop spans 12 amino acids. V was pared by 8 bases and J by 3 bases, with 8 bases between. DNA for the CDR3: TGTGCCAGCCAAGAACACTACAATGAGCAGTTCTTC. Protein sequence: CASQEHYNEQFF.

This clonotype was found many times. The V call is TRBV7-2, the J call TRBJ2-7; D is uncertain. Germline CDR1 reads SGHTA; CDR2 reads FQGNSA. The CDR3 sequence is 13 residues long. The V and J ends lost 1 base and 0 bases respectively, with 4 bases between them. The CDR3 loop reads CASSLVSSYEQYV. The CDR3 DNA reads as TGTGCCAGCAGCTTAGTCTCCTCCTACGAGCAGTACGTC.

This clonotype showed up just a few times. V and J are TRBV7-2 and TRBJ1-1; D unresolved. The germline V gene encodes CDR1 SGHTA and CDR2 FQGNSA. The CDR3 spans 13 residues. The germline V and J ends were trimmed by 5 bases and 3 bases, with 10 bases remaining between them. The CDR3 DNA reads TGTGCCAGCAGCCAAGACACTTACACTGAAGCTTTCTTT. Translated, it gives CASSQDTYTEAFF.

This clonotype was found many times. The chain combines TRBV7-3 with TRBJ2-7; D not certain. The CDR3 runs to 14 residues. V lost 5 bases, J lost 4 bases, and 15 bases lay in between. The germline gives CDR1 SGHTA, CDR2 FQGTGA. CDR3 loop: CASSPGRTGYEQYF. For the CDR3, the DNA is TGTGCCAGCAGCCCCGGCAGGACCGGATACGAGCAGTACTTC.

CDR3 sequence: CAWSPDRSTEAFF. CDR3 coding DNA: TGTGCCTGGAGTCCGGACAGGAGCACTGAAGCTTTCTTT. The gene calls are TRBV30 and TRBJ1-1; 7 bases line up with TRBD1. The CDR3 extends over 13 amino acids. The germline CDR1 and CDR2 sequences are GTSNPN and SVGIG (reference sequence). The V gene end was trimmed by 2 bases and the J gene end by 4 bases; junction bases not matched to a gene: 4.

This clonotype was recorded at least ten times. The chain recombines TRBV4-1 with TRBJ1-4, with 7 bases identical to TRBD1. Looked up from germline, CDR1 is MGHRA and CDR2 is YSYEKL. V dropped 4 bases and J dropped 4; count of bases not matched to a gene: 6. This CDR3 has 15 amino acids. As DNA, the CDR3 is TGCGCCAGCAGCCGAATGACAGGGCTTAATGAAAAACTGTTTTTT. Translation gives CASSRMTGLNEKLFF.

This clonotype was recorded at least ten times. The chain couples TRBV9 to TRBJ1-1; a weak D match, TRBD1 (6 bases). The CDR3 consists of 15 residues. Per the germline V gene, CDR1 is SGDLS and CDR2 is YYNGEE. V gave up 0 bases and J gave up 4 bases, with 13 bases separating them. DNA for the CDR3: TGTGCCAGCAGCGTAGAGGGGGGGCCGGGCACTGAAGCTTTCTTT. As protein: CASSVEGGPGTEAFF.

The V and J genes are TRBV6-2 or TRBV6-3 and TRBJ1-1; no reliable D call. Germline lookup yields CDR1 MNHEY and CDR2 SVGEGT. The length of the CDR3 is 14 residues. The ends were cut back, 2 bases at V and 5 bases at J, with 12 bases in the middle. Written as DNA, the CDR3 is TGTGCCAGCAGTTACGGTGGGGAAAGGACTGAAGCTTTCTTT. This translates into CASSYGGERTEAFF.

In this sample, this clonotype turned up many times. V gene TRBV20-1 combines with J gene TRBJ2-7; unclear D gene. The CDR3 totals 10 residues. Germline V CDR1 and CDR2: DFQATT, SNEGSKA (reference sequence). Trimming removed 0 bases from V and 5 bases from J, with 2 bases in between. CDR3 sequence: CSARENEQYF. The CDR3, as DNA: TGCAGTGCTAGAGAGAACGAGCAGTACTTC.